This paragraph reports one TCR beta chain. Its antigen remains unidentified. The data were taken from a study of beta chain features in type 1 diabetes. On the study more broadly: Cell yields, gender and age were comparable in patients and healthy donors. Study outcomes and limitations: All four CD4+ subsets from Type 1 diabetes patients carried moderately but significantly shorter TCRB CDR3s.

The CDR3 length is 15 residues. Sorted CD4+ subsets: naive, central memory, regulatory, stem cell-like memory (CD45RO/CCR7/CD25/CD127/CD95/CD27 panel). Reverse transcribing all isolated RNA meant expressed TCRB transcripts were sequenced. There were approximately 3.5 million reads on average in the naive, central memory and regulatory T cell samples. The table came from immunoSEQ multiplex PCR; TCRdb's copy has only in-frame clones and leaves some out. The sample consists of about 700,000 clones, 10% to 15% of them appearing once. The clonotype comes from a man younger than 35 with type 1 diabetes. J is TRBJ2-1 and V is TRBV21-1; the table's TRBD1 call for D was not verified on the DNA. TRBV21-1 constitutes a pseudogene. The sequenced sample was naive CD4+ T cells from blood. The CDR3 DNA sequence: TGTGCCAGCAGCACCGGACAGAGCTCCTACAATGAGCAGTTCTTC. Its protein product is CASSTGQSSYNEQFF.